A single sample is the source of the 2 T cell receptor beta chains below, sequenced in a study of CD8 T cells in Susac syndrome. RNA, at about 0.45 to 1 ug, was reverse transcribed with random hexamers. TCRdb ran MiXCR on the immunoSEQ multiplex PCR reads and lists one entry per CDR3 protein. This table has around 100,000 distinct CDR3 sequences, roughly 96% appearing once. The specimen was CD8+ T cells from PBMCs. Receptors were obtained from a human donor with Susac syndrome.

The rearrangement links TRBV19 to TRBJ2-7; 14 nucleotides line up with TRBD2. This CDR3 contains 15 residues. CDR1 and CDR2 (germline): LNHDA, SQIVND (reference sequence). Losses at the gene ends were 3 bases for V and 5 bases for J; bases not matched to a gene: 3. DNA of the CDR3: TGTGCCAGTAGTATTTCGACTAGCGGGAGGGACGAGCAGTACTTC. Residues: CASSISTSGRDEQYF.

The genes are TRBV9 and TRBJ1-3; D remains unclear. Trimming left V 4 bases short and J 3 bases short, with 11 bases between. The CDR3 contains 14 residues. Germline CDR1 and CDR2: SGDLS and YYNGEE. The CDR3 here is CASSPLSSGNTIYF. The CDR3 DNA follows: TGTGCCAGCAGCCCTCTTTCGAGTGGAAACACCATATATTTT.